This T cell receptor beta chain was observed in a study of response to subunit inactivated influenza vaccine. J was trimmed by 5 bases and V by 1 base; bases with no gene match: 5. Germline CDR1 and CDR2: DFQATT and SNEGSKA (reference sequence). This CDR3 is built from 14 residues. TCRdb called the RT-PCR reads again in MiXCR, with one record for every CDR3 protein. Found here are hundreds of thousands of distinct CDR3 sequences, about 18% of them singletons; the top ten hold roughly 11%. Points from the study as a whole: Every seasonal influenza vaccination brings in few new T cells, the authors suggested.

The table lists this clonotype with many counts. The antigen remains unidentified. The V gene is TRBV20-1, the J gene TRBJ2-3; TRBD2 agrees at 8 bases. The sample in question was PBMCs from blood, obtained around 5 days after vaccination. The receptor comes from a man in his forties or fifties who received an inactivated influenza vaccine. The CDR3 region is CSARAGGALDTQYF. The CDR3 DNA reads TGCAGTGCTAGAGCCGGGGGGGCATTAGATACGCAGTATTTT.